This T cell receptor beta chain came from a study of response to subunit inactivated influenza vaccine. The CDR3 runs to 14 residues. The V gene's germline CDR1 is SEHNR and CDR2 FQNEAQ (reference sequence). One entry per CDR3 protein results from TCRdb running MiXCR on the RT-PCR reads. The top ten clones hold about a tenth of a sample with roughly 790,000 distinct CDR3 sequences, over 20% of them seen once. On this clonotype: One junction end disagrees with the germline gene, perhaps due to a read error.

The clonotype comes from a man aged 50 or older who received an inactivated influenza vaccine. The chain carries TRBV7-9 and TRBJ1-2, with TRBD1 identical over 9 bases. The sequences come from PBMCs from blood, collected roughly 5 days after vaccination. CDR3 residues: CSSSASGTGFGYTF. The CDR3 region has the DNA TGTTCCAGCAGCGCATCCGGGACAGGGTTTGGCTACACCTTC.